The entry that follows covers one T cell receptor (beta chain) sequence. This sample is part of a study of blood T cells in healthy people across ages. A sample-barcoded 5' primer and a J-beta primer mix were used in a second PCR of about 7 to 12 cycles. TCRdb itself ran the 5' RACE reads through MiXCR, one entry per CDR3 protein. The sample contains about 1.8 million distinct CDR3 sequences, around 48% of which appear only once. The CDR3 loop spans 15 amino acids. Trimming took 5 bases from V and 2 from J, leaving 13 bases between them. From germline, CDR1 is MNHEY and CDR2 SMNVEV (reference sequence).

This clonotype was sampled from a middle-aged woman in good health. This chain links TRBV27 with TRBJ1-5; a possible D gene is TRBD1 (5 bases). The source material was blood. CDR3: CASSRQGDGNQPQHF. In DNA form, the CDR3 reads TGTGCCAGCAGTCGCCAGGGTGACGGCAATCAGCCCCAGCATTTT.